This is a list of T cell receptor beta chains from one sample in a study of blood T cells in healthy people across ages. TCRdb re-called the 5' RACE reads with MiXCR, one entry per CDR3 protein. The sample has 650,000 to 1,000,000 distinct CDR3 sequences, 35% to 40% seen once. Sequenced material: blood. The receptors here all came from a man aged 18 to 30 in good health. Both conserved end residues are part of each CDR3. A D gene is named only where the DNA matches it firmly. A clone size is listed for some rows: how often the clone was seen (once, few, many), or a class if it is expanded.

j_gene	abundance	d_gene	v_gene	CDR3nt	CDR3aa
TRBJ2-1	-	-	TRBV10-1	TGCGCCAGCAGTGAGTCGGGGGTAAGGAATGAGCAGTTCTTC	CASSESGVRNEQFF
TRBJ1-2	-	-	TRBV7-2	TGTGCCAGCAGCAAAGGCGGGAGTTCTAACTATGGCTACACCTTC	CASSKGGSSNYGYTF
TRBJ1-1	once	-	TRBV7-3	TGTGCCAGCAGCCGCGCGGGTCAGAACACTGAAGCTTTCTTT	CASSRAGQNTEAFF
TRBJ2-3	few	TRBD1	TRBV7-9	TGTGCCAGCAGCCCCGTAGTGAGGGACAGGAGTCCGGCAGATACGCAGTATTTT	CASSPVVRDRSPADTQYF
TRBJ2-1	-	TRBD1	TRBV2	TGTGCCAGCAGGATGACAGGGCCAAATGAGCAGTTCTTC	CASRMTGPNEQFF
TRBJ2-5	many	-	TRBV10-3	TGTGCCATCAGTGGGACCGCAGCCGTCCAAGAGACCCAGTACTTC	CAISGTAAVQETQYF
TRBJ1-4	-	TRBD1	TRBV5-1	TGCGCCAGCAGCTTGAGAGGGACAGGGGATGAAAAACTGTTTTTT	CASSLRGTGDEKLFF
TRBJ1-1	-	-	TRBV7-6	TGTGCCAGCAGCTTAGTCGGGGGTCAAGGTGAAGCTTTCTTT	CASSLVGGQGEAFF
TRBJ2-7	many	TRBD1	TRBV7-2	TGTGCCAGCAGCTTCGCCGGACAGGGATCCTACGAGCAGTACTTC	CASSFAGQGSYEQYF
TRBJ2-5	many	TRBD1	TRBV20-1	TGCAGTGCTATAATCCGGGACAGGGTTCCAGAGACCCAGTACTTC	CSAIIRDRVPETQYF
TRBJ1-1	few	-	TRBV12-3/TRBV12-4	TGTGCCAGCAGTCCAGGACTGATCGCCCTGAACACTGAAGCTTTCTTT	CASSPGLIALNTEAFF
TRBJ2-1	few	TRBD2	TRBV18	TGTGCCAGCTCACCTGAGCGGGGGGCCTTCAATGAGCAGTTCTTC	CASSPERGAFNEQFF
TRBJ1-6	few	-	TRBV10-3	TGTGCCCCCCGGGCGGCGGATTCACCCCTCCACTTT	CAPRAADSPLHF
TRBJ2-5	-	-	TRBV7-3	TGTGCCAGCAGCATTGGACCAGCGGCTGTCGAAGAGACCCAGTACTTC	CASSIGPAAVEETQYF
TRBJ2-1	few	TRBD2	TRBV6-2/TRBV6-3	TGTGCCAGCACCACGGGGGGAAATGAGCAGTTCTTC	CASTTGGNEQFF
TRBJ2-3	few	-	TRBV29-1	TGCAGCGTTGAAAGAGTGGGAGCGATTGTTGATACGCAGTATTTT	CSVERVGAIVDTQYF
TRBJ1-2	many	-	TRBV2	TGTGCCAGCAGCCTCTATGGCTACACCTTC	CASSLYGYTF
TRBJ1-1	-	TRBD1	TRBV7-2	TGTGCCAGCAGCACCACCGGGACAGGGGGTCTTTCTGAAGCTTTCTTT	CASSTTGTGGLSEAFF
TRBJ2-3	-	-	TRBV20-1	TGCAGTGCGCCGGGGGGCTGGGATACGCAGTATTTT	CSAPGGWDTQYF
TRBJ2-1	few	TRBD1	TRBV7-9	TGTGCCAGCAGCTTAAGTGTGACAGGGTCGACTCGGGAGCAGTTCTTC	CASSLSVTGSTREQFF
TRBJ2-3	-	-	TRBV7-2	TGTGCCAGCAGCTTAGCCTGGGGGGCTTCAGATACGCAGTATTTT	CASSLAWGASDTQYF
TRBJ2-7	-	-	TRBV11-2	TGTGCCAGCAGCGTAGCCGGGACAACACTCTACGAGCAGTACTTC	CASSVAGTTLYEQYF
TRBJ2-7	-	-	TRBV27	TGTGCCAGCAGTTTATCAGCAGGGTCGGGCGAGCAGTACTTC	CASSLSAGSGEQYF
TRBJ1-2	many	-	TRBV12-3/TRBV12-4	TGTGCCAGCAGTTTCGCTGGTAGCTACACCTTC	CASSFAGSYTF
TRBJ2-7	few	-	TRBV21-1	TGTGCCAGCAGCGGACAGGGGAGTACCTACGAGCAGTACTTC	CASSGQGSTYEQYF
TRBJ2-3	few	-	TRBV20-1	TGCAGTGCTAATATCAAATTCGACAGATTCACAGATACGCAGTATTTT	CSANIKFDRFTDTQYF
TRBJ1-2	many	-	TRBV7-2	TGTGCCAGCAGCCTTAAGCGGGGCCGCGGAGCTAACTATGGCTACACCTTC	CASSLKRGRGANYGYTF
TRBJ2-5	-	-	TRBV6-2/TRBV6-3	TGTGCCAGCAGCGCGGAGGGGGAGACCCAGTACTTC	CASSAEGETQYF
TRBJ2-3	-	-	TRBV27	TGTGCCAGCATTTTATCGACAGCAGATACGCAGTATTTT	CASILSTADTQYF